These 5 T cell receptor beta chains were all obtained from the same sample, sequenced in a study of blood T cell repertoires in COVID-19. Repertoires were generated with immunoSEQ multiplex PCR, while TCRdb's copy carries only in-frame clones and drops some. Of 55,000 to 75,000 clones in the sample, around 80% were seen once. Sequencing used peripheral blood. Receptor source: a human donor in a cohort sampled during active COVID-19.

V is TRBV5-1 and J is TRBJ2-7; 8 bases line up with TRBD1. This CDR3 region has 16 residues. Germline CDR1 reads SGHRS; CDR2 reads YFSETQ. J lost 2 bases, V lost 4 bases, and 11 bases had no gene match. CDR3 sequence reads: CASSPLSQGAAYEQYF. CDR3 DNA sequence: TGCGCCAGCAGCCCCTTGAGCCAGGGGGCCGCCTACGAGCAGTACTTC.

The chain links TRBV30 to TRBJ2-7; 9 bases agree with TRBD2. Trimming removed 3 bases from V and 2 bases from J; junction bases left unmatched: 5. The length of the CDR3 is 14 residues. The germline gives CDR1 GTSNPN, CDR2 SVGIG (reference sequence). This CDR3 reads CAWSLVAGAYEQYF. The CDR3 nucleotides read TGTGCCTGGAGCCTTGTAGCGGGAGCCTACGAGCAGTACTTC.

About this clone itself: The same CDR3 arises from other DNA sequences in this sample as well. The CDR3: CASSPDSNYGYTF. The CDR3 DNA is TGTGCCAGCAGCCCCGACAGTAACTATGGCTACACCTTC. The chain joins TRBV7-8 to TRBJ1-2, with a tentative D call TRBD1 (5 bases). The germline CDR1 and CDR2 sequences are SGHVS and FQNEAQ. The CDR3 is 13 amino acids. The V end was cut by 5 bases, the J end by 1 base, with 8 bases between. The complete variable domain, with remaining parts taken from reference TRBV7-8 and TRBJ1-2, reads GAGVSQSPRYKVAKRGQDVALRCDPISGHVSLFWYQQALGQGPEFLTYFQNEAQLDKSGLPSDRFFAERPEGSVSTLKIQRTQQEDSAVYLCASSPDSNYGYTFGSGTRLTVV.

The chain recombines TRBV5-4 with TRBJ1-3; D perhaps matches TRBD1 (5 bases). CDR3 length: 16 residues. Trimming shortened V by 4 bases and J by 0 bases, and 14 bases separated the two germline ends. Germline lookup yields CDR1 SGHNT and CDR2 YYREEE (reference sequence). The CDR3 region has the DNA TGTGCCAGCAGCCGCGGGGCGGCAGCCTCTGGAAACACCATATATTTT. It codes for CASSRGAAASGNTIYF.

The chain has TRBV5-1 and TRBJ2-2, with D hard to call. The CDR3 extends over 14 amino acids. With 0 bases removed from V and 7 bases from J, the gap between germline ends came to 10 bases. The germline V gene has CDR1 SGHRS and CDR2 YFSETQ. CDR3 loop: CASSLGAPSGELFF. The CDR3 DNA reads TGCGCCAGCAGCTTGGGGGCCCCCAGCGGGGAGCTGTTTTTT.